The rows below give T cell receptor beta chains drawn from one sample of a study of control samples from healthy donors and cancer patients. Libraries were prepared by immunoSEQ multiplex PCR; TCRdb keeps only in-frame clonotypes and omits some of them. Of about 75,000 clones listed, around four fifths were seen once; the top ten hold around 16%. Sequencing was performed on blood. The origin of the receptors is a man aged 45-65 years in good health. CDR3s include the opening cysteine and the closing phenylalanine or tryptophan. Each record gives: clone size, CDR3 length, J gene, V gene, D gene, CDR3 DNA, CDR3 protein. A D gene is named only where the DNA matches it firmly. The listing skips clone size in some rows; elsewhere it reads once, few, many or a size class.

clone_size: .
cdr3_length: 14
j_call: TRBJ1-3
v_call: TRBV7-8
d_call: .
cdr3_nt: TGTGCCAGCAGCTTACGCAGGGGACGAAACACCATATATTTT
cdr3_aa: CASSLRRGRNTIYF

clone_size: few
cdr3_length: 17
j_call: TRBJ2-2
v_call: TRBV3-1/TRBV3-2
d_call: TRBD2
cdr3_nt: TGTGCCAGCAGCCAAGATACTAGCGGGAGGGGCACCGGGGAGCTGTTTTTT
cdr3_aa: CASSQDTSGRGTGELFF

clone_size: .
cdr3_length: 14
j_call: TRBJ2-7
v_call: TRBV15
d_call: .
cdr3_nt: TGTGCCACCAGCAGTCTAGCGAGCTCCTACGAGCAGTACTTC
cdr3_aa: CATSSLASSYEQYF

clone_size: .
cdr3_length: 13
j_call: TRBJ2-7
v_call: TRBV21-1
d_call: .
cdr3_nt: TGTGCCAGCAAACCGAGGACTAGCGGCCCTCAGTACTTC
cdr3_aa: CASKPRTSGPQYF

clone_size: .
cdr3_length: 14
j_call: TRBJ1-6
v_call: TRBV5-1
d_call: .
cdr3_nt: TGCGCCAGCAGCTTCGAGACGACAAATTCACCCCTCCACTTT
cdr3_aa: CASSFETTNSPLHF

clone_size: .
cdr3_length: 14
j_call: TRBJ2-5
v_call: TRBV14
d_call: .
cdr3_nt: TGTGCCAGCAGCCAAGATCGGGGACAAGAGACCCAGTACTTC
cdr3_aa: CASSQDRGQETQYF

clone_size: .
cdr3_length: 16
j_call: TRBJ1-1
v_call: TRBV21-1
d_call: .
cdr3_nt: TGTGCCAGCAGCAAATTAGGGTGGCGGGATTCCACTGAAGCTTTCTTT
cdr3_aa: CASSKLGWRDSTEAFF

clone_size: few
cdr3_length: 13
j_call: TRBJ1-5
v_call: TRBV6-5
d_call: .
cdr3_nt: TGTGCCAGCAGTTACTCCAGGAATCAGCCCCAGCATTTT
cdr3_aa: CASSYSRNQPQHF

clone_size: few
cdr3_length: 13
j_call: TRBJ2-7
v_call: TRBV7-9
d_call: .
cdr3_nt: TGTGCCAGCAGCGACGGACAGTATCCCGAGCAGTACTTC
cdr3_aa: CASSDGQYPEQYF

clone_size: .
cdr3_length: 13
j_call: TRBJ1-5
v_call: TRBV30
d_call: .
cdr3_nt: TGTGCCTGGAATGGCCACCCTCAGCAGCCCCAGCATTTT
cdr3_aa: CAWNGHPQQPQHF

clone_size: .
cdr3_length: 12
j_call: TRBJ2-7
v_call: TRBV29-1
d_call: .
cdr3_nt: TGCAGCGGGGGGGAAGGGGGCGGCGAGCAGTACTTC
cdr3_aa: CSGGEGGGEQYF

clone_size: .
cdr3_length: 16
j_call: TRBJ2-3
v_call: TRBV10-3
d_call: TRBD1
cdr3_nt: TGTGCCATCAGTGAGCCGGGACAGGGGAGGTTAGATACGCAGTATTTT
cdr3_aa: CAISEPGQGRLDTQYF

clone_size: .
cdr3_length: 16
j_call: TRBJ2-3
v_call: TRBV6-4
d_call: .
cdr3_nt: TGTGCCAGCAGTGACTATGGCGCGACTAGCACAGATACGCAGTATTTT
cdr3_aa: CASSDYGATSTDTQYF

clone_size: .
cdr3_length: 14
j_call: TRBJ2-1
v_call: TRBV7-2
d_call: .
cdr3_nt: TGTGCCAGCAGCTTTCGGGACTCTTACAATGAGCAGTTCTTC
cdr3_aa: CASSFRDSYNEQFF

clone_size: once
cdr3_length: 10
j_call: TRBJ1-2
v_call: TRBV19
d_call: .
cdr3_nt: TGTGCCACCGGGGACTATGGCTACACCTTC
cdr3_aa: CATGDYGYTF

clone_size: .
cdr3_length: 13
j_call: TRBJ2-7
v_call: TRBV7-2
d_call: .
cdr3_nt: TGTGCCAGCAGCTTAGCCGGGCAGTACGAGCAGTACTTC
cdr3_aa: CASSLAGQYEQYF

clone_size: .
cdr3_length: 14
j_call: TRBJ1-1
v_call: TRBV7-2
d_call: .
cdr3_nt: TGTGCCAGCAGCTTAGGATACAGGAACACTGAAGCTTTCTTT
cdr3_aa: CASSLGYRNTEAFF

clone_size: .
cdr3_length: 13
j_call: TRBJ2-7
v_call: TRBV10-2
d_call: .
cdr3_nt: TGCGCCAGCATTATTCCCGGAGGGTACGAGCAGTACTTC
cdr3_aa: CASIIPGGYEQYF

clone_size: .
cdr3_length: 15
j_call: TRBJ2-7
v_call: TRBV2
d_call: .
cdr3_nt: TGTGCCAGCAGCCGGTCGGTCTCTCTAGCTTGGGAGCAGTACTTC
cdr3_aa: CASSRSVSLAWEQYF

clone_size: once
cdr3_length: 15
j_call: TRBJ2-7
v_call: TRBV7-3
d_call: .
cdr3_nt: TGTGCCAGCAGCCCCCGGCCCTCAGGGGGGCACGAGCAGTACTTC
cdr3_aa: CASSPRPSGGHEQYF

clone_size: .
cdr3_length: 16
j_call: TRBJ2-1
v_call: TRBV15
d_call: TRBD2
cdr3_nt: TGTGCCACCAGCAGAGATCTCCTAGGGGAGGGCAATGAGCAGTTCTTC
cdr3_aa: CATSRDLLGEGNEQFF

clone_size: .
cdr3_length: 16
j_call: TRBJ2-5
v_call: TRBV13
d_call: TRBD1
cdr3_nt: TGTGCCAGCAGCTTAGTTGGGACAGGGGGCGAAGAGACCCAGTACTTC
cdr3_aa: CASSLVGTGGEETQYF

clone_size: .
cdr3_length: 14
j_call: TRBJ1-2
v_call: TRBV6-1
d_call: .
cdr3_nt: TGTGCCAGCAGTGAAGGGCAGGCCGGCTATGGCTACACCTTC
cdr3_aa: CASSEGQAGYGYTF

clone_size: .
cdr3_length: 13
j_call: TRBJ1-1
v_call: TRBV4-1
d_call: .
cdr3_nt: TGCGCCAGCAGCCAAGATTTAGCCACTGAAGCTTTCTTT
cdr3_aa: CASSQDLATEAFF

clone_size: .
cdr3_length: 15
j_call: TRBJ2-2
v_call: TRBV5-5
d_call: .
cdr3_nt: TGTGCCAGCAGCTTGGAGTGGAGTTGGACCGGGGAGCTGTTTTTT
cdr3_aa: CASSLEWSWTGELFF